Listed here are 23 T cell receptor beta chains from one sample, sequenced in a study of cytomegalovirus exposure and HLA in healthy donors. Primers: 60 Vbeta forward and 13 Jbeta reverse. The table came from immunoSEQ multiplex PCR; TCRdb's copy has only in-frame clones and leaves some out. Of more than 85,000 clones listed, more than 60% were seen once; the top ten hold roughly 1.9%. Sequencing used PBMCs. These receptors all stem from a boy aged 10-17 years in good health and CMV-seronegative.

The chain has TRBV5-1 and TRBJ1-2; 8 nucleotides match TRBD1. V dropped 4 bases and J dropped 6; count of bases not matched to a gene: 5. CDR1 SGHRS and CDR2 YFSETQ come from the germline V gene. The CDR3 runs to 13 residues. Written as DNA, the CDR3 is TGCGCCAGCAGCGCAACAGGGGGGGATGGCTACACCTTC. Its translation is CASSATGGDGYTF.

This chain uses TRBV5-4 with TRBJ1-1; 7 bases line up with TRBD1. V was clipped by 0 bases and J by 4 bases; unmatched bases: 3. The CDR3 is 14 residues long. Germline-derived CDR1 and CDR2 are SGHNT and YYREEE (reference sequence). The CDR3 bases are TGTGCCAGCAGCTTGGGCAGGGGGACCACTGAAGCTTTCTTT. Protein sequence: CASSLGRGTTEAFF.

The CDR3 protein is CASGLGRGPKETQYF. The CDR3 DNA reads as TGTGCTAGTGGTTTGGGCAGGGGACCCAAAGAGACCCAGTACTTC. This chain connects TRBV12-5 to TRBJ2-5, with a possible D match to TRBD1 (6 bases). CDR3 length: 15 residues. V lost 1 base to trimming and J lost 3 bases, with 12 bases between them. Germline-derived CDR1 and CDR2 are LGHNT and FRNRAP.

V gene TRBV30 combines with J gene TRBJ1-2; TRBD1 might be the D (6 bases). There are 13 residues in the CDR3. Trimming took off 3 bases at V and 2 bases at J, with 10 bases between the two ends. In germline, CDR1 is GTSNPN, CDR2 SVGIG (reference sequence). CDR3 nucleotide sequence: TGTGCCTGGAGCGATCAGGGGAACTATGGCTACACCTTC. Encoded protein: CAWSDQGNYGYTF.

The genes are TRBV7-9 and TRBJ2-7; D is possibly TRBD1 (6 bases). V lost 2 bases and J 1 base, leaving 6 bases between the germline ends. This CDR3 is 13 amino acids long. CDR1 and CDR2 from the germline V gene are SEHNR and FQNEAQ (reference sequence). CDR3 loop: CASSLRGSYEQYF. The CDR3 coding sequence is TGTGCCAGCAGCTTAAGGGGGTCCTACGAGCAGTACTTC. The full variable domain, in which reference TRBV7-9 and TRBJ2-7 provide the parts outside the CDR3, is DTGVSQNPRHKITKRGQNVTFRCDPISEHNRLYWYRQTLGQGPEFLTYFQNEAQLEKSRLLSDRFSAERPKGSFSTLEIQRTEQGDSAMYLCASSLRGSYEQYFGPGTRLTVT.

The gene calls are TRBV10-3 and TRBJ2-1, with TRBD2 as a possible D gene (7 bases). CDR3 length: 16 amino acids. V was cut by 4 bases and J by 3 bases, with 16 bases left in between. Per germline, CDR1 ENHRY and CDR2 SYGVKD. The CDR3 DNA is TGTGCCATCAGTGGCGTTGGGGGGGGCGGCTACAATGAGCAGTTCTTC. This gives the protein CAISGVGGGGYNEQFF.

The CDR3 DNA follows: TGTGCCAGCAGTTACGTTACAGGATCCCCCTACAATGAGCAGTTCTTC. This gives the protein CASSYVTGSPYNEQFF. The chain is built from TRBV6-5 and TRBJ2-1; maybe TRBD1 (5 bases). The CDR3 spans 16 residues. Germline V gene sequence: CDR1 MNHEY, CDR2 SVGAGI. Between the trimmed V and J ends, which lost 2 bases and 2 bases, there was a span of 13 bases.

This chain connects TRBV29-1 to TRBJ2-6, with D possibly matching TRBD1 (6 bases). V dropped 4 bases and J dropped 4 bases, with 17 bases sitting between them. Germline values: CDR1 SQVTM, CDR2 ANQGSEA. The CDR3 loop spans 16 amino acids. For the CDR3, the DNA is TGCAGCGTTGTTGTCCCTGCAAGGGGGGGGGCCAACGTCCTGACTTTC. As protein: CSVVVPARGGANVLTF.

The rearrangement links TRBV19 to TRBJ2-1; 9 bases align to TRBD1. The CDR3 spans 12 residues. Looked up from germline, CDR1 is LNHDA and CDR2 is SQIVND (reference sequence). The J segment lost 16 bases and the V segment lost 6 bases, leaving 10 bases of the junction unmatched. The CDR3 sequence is CASSPPGTGKFF. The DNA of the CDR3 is TGTGCCAGTAGCCCTCCCGGGACAGGGAAATTCTTC.

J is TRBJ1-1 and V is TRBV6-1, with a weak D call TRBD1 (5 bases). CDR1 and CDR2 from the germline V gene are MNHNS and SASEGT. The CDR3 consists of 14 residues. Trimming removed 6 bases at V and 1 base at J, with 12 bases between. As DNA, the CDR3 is TGTGCCAGCAGGATAAACAGGCAGAACACTGAAGCTTTCTTT. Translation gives CASRINRQNTEAFF.

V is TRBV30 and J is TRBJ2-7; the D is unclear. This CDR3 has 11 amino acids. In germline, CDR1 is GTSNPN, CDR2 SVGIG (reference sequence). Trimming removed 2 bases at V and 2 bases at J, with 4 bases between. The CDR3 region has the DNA TGTGCCTGGAGTCTTCCCTACGAGCAGTACTTC. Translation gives CAWSLPYEQYF.

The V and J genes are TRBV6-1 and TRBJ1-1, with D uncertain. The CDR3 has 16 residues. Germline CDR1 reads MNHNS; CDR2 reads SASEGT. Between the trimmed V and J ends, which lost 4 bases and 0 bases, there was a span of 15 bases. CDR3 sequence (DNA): TGTGCCAGCAGTGCCCCCCACTCCCCTGTGAACACTGAAGCTTTCTTT. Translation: CASSAPHSPVNTEAFF.

Here the CDR3 DNA reads TGTGCCACCAGCTCACCTGGACAGGGGAAGATGAACACTGAAGCTTTCTTT. It yields the protein CATSSPGQGKMNTEAFF. The J gene is TRBJ1-1, the V gene TRBV15; 9 bases map to TRBD1. Germline V gene lookup returns CDR1 LNHNV and CDR2 YYDKDF (reference sequence). Trimming cost V 5 bases and J 0 bases; bases outside gene matches: 10. CDR3 size: 17 residues.

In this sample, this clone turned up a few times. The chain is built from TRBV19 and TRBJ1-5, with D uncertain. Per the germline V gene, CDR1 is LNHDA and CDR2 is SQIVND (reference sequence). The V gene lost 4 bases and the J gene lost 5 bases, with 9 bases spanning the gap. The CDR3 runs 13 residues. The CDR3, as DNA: TGTGCCAGTAGTACCAGTTTTCATCAGCCCCAGCATTTT. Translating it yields CASSTSFHQPQHF.

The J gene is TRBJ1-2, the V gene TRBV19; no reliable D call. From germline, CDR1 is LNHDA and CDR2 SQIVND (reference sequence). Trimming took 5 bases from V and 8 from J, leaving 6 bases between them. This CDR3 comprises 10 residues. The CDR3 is CASSPRGYTF. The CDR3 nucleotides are TGTGCCAGTAGTCCGAGAGGCTACACCTTC.

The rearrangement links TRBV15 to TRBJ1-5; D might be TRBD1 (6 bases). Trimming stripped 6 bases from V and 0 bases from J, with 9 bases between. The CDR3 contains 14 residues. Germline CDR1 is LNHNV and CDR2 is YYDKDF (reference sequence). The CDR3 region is CATRDSNSNQPQHF. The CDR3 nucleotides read TGTGCCACCAGGGACAGCAATAGCAATCAGCCCCAGCATTTT.

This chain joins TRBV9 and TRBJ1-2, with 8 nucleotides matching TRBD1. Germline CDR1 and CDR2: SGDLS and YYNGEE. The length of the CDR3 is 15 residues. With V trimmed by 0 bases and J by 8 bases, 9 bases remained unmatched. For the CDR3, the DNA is TGTGCCAGCAGCGTAGCGTCAGGGGGCCCACGGGGCTACACCTTC. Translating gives CASSVASGGPRGYTF.

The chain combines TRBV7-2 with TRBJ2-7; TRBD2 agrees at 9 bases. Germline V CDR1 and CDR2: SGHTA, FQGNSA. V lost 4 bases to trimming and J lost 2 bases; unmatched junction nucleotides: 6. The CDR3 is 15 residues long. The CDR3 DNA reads TGTGCCAGCAGCTCGCGGCGGGAGGGAACCTACGAGCAGTACTTC. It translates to CASSSRREGTYEQYF.

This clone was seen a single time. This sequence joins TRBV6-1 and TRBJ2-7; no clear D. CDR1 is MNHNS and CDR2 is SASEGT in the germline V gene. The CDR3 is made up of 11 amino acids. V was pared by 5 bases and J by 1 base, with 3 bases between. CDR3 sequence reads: CASSTSYEQYF. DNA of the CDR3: TGTGCCAGCAGTACTTCCTACGAGCAGTACTTC.

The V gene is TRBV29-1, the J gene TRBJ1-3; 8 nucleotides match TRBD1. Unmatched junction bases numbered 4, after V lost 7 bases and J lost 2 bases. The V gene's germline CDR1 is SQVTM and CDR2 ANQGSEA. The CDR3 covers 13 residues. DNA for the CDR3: TGCAGCGCCCTACAGGGGGCTGGAAACACCATATATTTT. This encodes CSALQGAGNTIYF.

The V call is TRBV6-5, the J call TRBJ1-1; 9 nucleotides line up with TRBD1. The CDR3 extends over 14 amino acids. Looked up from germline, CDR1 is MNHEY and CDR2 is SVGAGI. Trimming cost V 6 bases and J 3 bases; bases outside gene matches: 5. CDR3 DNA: TGTGCCAGCAGCGACAGGGGGGCGCACACTGAAGCTTTCTTT. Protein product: CASSDRGAHTEAFF.

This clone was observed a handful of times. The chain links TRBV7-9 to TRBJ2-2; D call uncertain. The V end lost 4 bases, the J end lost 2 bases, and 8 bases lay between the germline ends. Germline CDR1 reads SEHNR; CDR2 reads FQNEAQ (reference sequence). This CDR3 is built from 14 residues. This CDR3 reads CASSSVANTGELFF. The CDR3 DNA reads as TGTGCCAGCAGCTCAGTAGCCAACACCGGGGAGCTGTTTTTT.

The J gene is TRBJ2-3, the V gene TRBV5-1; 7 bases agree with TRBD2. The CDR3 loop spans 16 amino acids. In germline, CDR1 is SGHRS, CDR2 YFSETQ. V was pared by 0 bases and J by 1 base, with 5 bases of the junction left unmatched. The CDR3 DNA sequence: TGCGCCAGCAGCTTGGCTACCAGCGGGGGCACAGATACGCAGTATTTT. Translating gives CASSLATSGGTDTQYF.